These 7 T cell receptor beta chains share one sample of origin, sequenced in a study of blood T cell repertoires in COVID-19. Generated by immunoSEQ multiplex PCR, the TCRdb table keeps only in-frame clones and is missing some. The table includes 250,000 to 300,000 clones, approximately 85% detected once. Input material: peripheral blood. These receptors were collected from a woman aged 65 to 85 with acute or convalescent COVID-19.

This clone was seen once. V is TRBV5-1 and J is TRBJ1-2, with D maybe TRBD1 (5 bases). The germline V and J ends were trimmed by 3 bases and 5 bases, with 11 bases remaining between them. Germline CDR1 and CDR2: SGHRS and YFSETQ. The CDR3 is 13 amino acids. CDR3 amino acids: CASSWGKEYGYTF. The CDR3 DNA reads as TGCGCCAGCAGCTGGGGCAAAGAGTATGGCTACACCTTC.

Concerning this clone itself: The sample contains more than one DNA sequence encoding this CDR3. The chain joins TRBV20-1 to TRBJ2-5; D possibly corresponds to TRBD1 (5 bases). This CDR3 is built from 11 residues. Germline V gives CDR1 DFQATT, CDR2 SNEGSKA (reference sequence). The V and J ends lost 3 bases and 5 bases respectively, with 7 bases between them. The CDR3 bases are TGCAGTGCTAGCAGGGATGAGACCCAGTACTTC. It is translated as CSASRDETQYF.

V and J are TRBV19 and TRBJ1-2, with D uncertain. V was shortened by 3 bases and J by 6 bases, with 8 bases between the two germline ends. This CDR3 has 12 residues. Germline V gene sequence: CDR1 LNHDA, CDR2 SQIVND (reference sequence). The CDR3 reads CASSIYRDGYTF. The CDR3, as DNA: TGTGCCAGTAGTATTTATCGGGATGGCTACACCTTC.

The rearrangement links TRBV3-1 (or the pseudogene TRBV3-2) to TRBJ2-7, with TRBD2 matching over 10 bases. J lost 5 bases, V lost 7 bases, and 8 bases had no gene match. The CDR3 is 14 amino acids. Germline assignment: CDR1 LGHDT and CDR2 YNNKEL (reference sequence). CDR3 protein: CASTLSGGAHEQYF. In nucleotides, the CDR3 is TGTGCCAGCACCCTAAGCGGGGGGGCCCACGAGCAGTACTTC.

The chain couples TRBV5-1 to TRBJ1-1, with D unclear. There are 14 residues in the CDR3. Germline V gene sequence: CDR1 SGHRS, CDR2 YFSETQ. V was pared by 0 bases and J by 8 bases, with 14 bases between. The CDR3 is CASSLDPAGEEAFF. CDR3 coding DNA: TGCGCCAGCAGCTTGGACCCAGCGGGTGAGGAAGCTTTCTTT.

This clone was found a few times. The chain joins TRBV25-1 to TRBJ1-6; D is possibly TRBD1 (5 bases). The CDR3 has 12 amino acids. The V gene lost 6 bases and the J gene lost 11 bases, with 11 bases spanning the gap. Germline-derived CDR1 and CDR2 are MGHDK and SYGVNS. Written as DNA, the CDR3 is TGTGCCAGCAGGACCAGGGAGGCACCCCTCCACTTT. Its translation: CASRTREAPLHF.

The CDR3 is CASRKRPNTEAFF. Here the CDR3 DNA reads TGTGCCAGCAGGAAGCGGCCGAACACTGAAGCTTTCTTT. The V call is TRBV6-5, the J call TRBJ1-1; D is uncertain. The germline V gene has CDR1 MNHEY and CDR2 SVGAGI. Trimming stripped 6 bases from V and 1 base from J, with 9 bases between. This CDR3 is 13 amino acids long.